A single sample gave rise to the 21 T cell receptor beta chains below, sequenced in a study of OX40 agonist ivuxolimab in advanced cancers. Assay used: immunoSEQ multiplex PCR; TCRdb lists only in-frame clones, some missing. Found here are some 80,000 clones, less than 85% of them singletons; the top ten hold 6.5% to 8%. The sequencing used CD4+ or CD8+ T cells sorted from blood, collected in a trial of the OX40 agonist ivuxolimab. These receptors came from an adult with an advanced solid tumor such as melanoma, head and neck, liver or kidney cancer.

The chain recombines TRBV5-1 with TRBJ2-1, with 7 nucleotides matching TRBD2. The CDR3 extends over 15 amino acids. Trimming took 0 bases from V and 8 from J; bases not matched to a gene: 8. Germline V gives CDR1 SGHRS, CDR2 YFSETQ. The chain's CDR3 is CASSLERTSFYEQFF. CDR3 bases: TGCGCCAGCAGCTTGGAGAGGACTAGTTTCTATGAGCAGTTCTTC.

This CDR3 is CASSPDSPYTEAFF. The DNA for the CDR3 is TGTGCCAGCTCACCAGACAGTCCCTATACTGAAGCTTTCTTT. The chain employs TRBV18 and TRBJ1-1; tentative D call: TRBD1 (5 bases). The CDR3 has 14 residues. In germline, CDR1 is KGHSH, CDR2 LQKENI. Trimming removed 2 bases from V and 5 bases from J, with 12 bases in between. Supplemented by reference TRBV18 and TRBJ1-1, the full variable domain reads NAGVMQNPRHLVRRRGQEARLRCSPMKGHSHVYWYRQLPEEGLKFMVYLQKENIIDESGMPKERFSAEFPKEGPSILRIQQVVRGDSAAYFCASSPDSPYTEAFFGQGTRLTVV.

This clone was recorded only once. The CDR3 coding sequence is TGTGCCAGCAGCTTAGGACTAGACCAAGAGACCCAGTACTTC. Protein product: CASSLGLDQETQYF. The chain links TRBV5-4 to TRBJ2-5; TRBD2 matches at 7 bases. The CDR3 has 14 residues. Germline V lookup: CDR1 SGHNT, CDR2 YYREEE (reference sequence). J gave up 0 bases and V 2 bases, and 1 base lay outside the gene matches.

Here the CDR3 reads CASSPGSVNSPLHF. The CDR3 region has the DNA TGTGCCAGCAGCCCCGGGTCTGTGAATTCACCCCTCCACTTT. The chain employs TRBV13 and TRBJ1-6; D gene unclear. The CDR3 extends over 14 amino acids. Trimming left V 5 bases short and J 7 bases short, with 12 bases between. Per the germline V gene, CDR1 is PRHDT and CDR2 is FYEKMQ (reference sequence). The full variable domain, with the rest looked up from reference TRBV13 and TRBJ1-6, is AAGVIQSPRHLIKEKRETATLKCYPIPRHDTVYWYQQGPGQDPQFLISFYEKMQSDKGSIPDRFSAQQFSDYHSELNMSSLELGDSALYFCASSPGSVNSPLHFGNGTRLTVT.

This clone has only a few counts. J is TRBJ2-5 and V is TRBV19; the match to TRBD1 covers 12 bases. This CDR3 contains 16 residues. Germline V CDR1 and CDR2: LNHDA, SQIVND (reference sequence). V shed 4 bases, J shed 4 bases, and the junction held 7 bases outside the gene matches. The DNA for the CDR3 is TGTGCCAGTAGTAAACCGGGACAGGGGGCGAGAGAGACCCAGTACTTC. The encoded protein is CASSKPGQGARETQYF.

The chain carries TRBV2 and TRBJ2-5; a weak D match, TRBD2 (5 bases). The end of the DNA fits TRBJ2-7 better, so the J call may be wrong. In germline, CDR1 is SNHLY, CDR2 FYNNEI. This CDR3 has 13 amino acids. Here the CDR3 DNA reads TGTGCCAAGAAAAACCACCGGGACTACGAGCAGTACTTC. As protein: CAKKNHRDYEQYF.

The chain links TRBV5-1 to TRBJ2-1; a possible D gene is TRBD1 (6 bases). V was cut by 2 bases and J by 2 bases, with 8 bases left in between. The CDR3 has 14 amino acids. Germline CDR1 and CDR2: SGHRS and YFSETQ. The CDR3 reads CASSLGQTYNEQFF. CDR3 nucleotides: TGCGCCAGCAGCTTAGGACAGACCTACAATGAGCAGTTCTTC.

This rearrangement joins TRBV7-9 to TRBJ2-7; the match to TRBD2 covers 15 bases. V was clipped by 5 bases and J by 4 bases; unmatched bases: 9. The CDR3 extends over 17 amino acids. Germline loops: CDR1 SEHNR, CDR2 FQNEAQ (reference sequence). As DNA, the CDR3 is TGTGCCAGCAGCCGAGGGACTAGCGGGAGGATACGGTACGAGCAGTACTTC. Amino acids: CASSRGTSGRIRYEQYF.

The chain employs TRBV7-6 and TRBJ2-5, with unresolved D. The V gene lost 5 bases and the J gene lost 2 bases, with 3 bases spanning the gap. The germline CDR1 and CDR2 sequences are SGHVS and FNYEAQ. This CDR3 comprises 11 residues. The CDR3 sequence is CASSRQETQYF. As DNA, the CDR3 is TGTGCCAGCAGCCGTCAAGAGACCCAGTACTTC.

CDR3 sequence reads: CASSLGANVLTF. The CDR3 DNA sequence: TGTGCCAGCAGTCTTGGGGCCAACGTCCTGACTTTC. The gene calls are TRBV2 and TRBJ2-6; D is undetermined. Per germline, CDR1 SNHLY and CDR2 FYNNEI. Trimming pared 5 bases from V and 3 bases from J, leaving 2 bases between. The CDR3 sequence is 12 residues long. Full variable domain (missing parts from reference TRBV2 and TRBJ2-6): EPEVTQTPSHQVTQMGQEVILRCVPISNHLYFYWYRQILGQKVEFLVSFYNNEISEKSEIFDDQFSVERPDGSNFTLKIRSTKLEDSAMYFCASSLGANVLTFGAGSRLTVL.

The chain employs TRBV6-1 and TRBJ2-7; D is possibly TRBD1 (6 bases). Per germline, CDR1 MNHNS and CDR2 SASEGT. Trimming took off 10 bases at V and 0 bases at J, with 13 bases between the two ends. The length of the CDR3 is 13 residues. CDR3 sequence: CATLQGYSYEQYF. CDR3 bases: TGTGCCACCCTACAGGGCTACTCCTACGAGCAGTACTTC.

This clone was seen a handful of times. In DNA form, the CDR3 reads TGTGCCAGCGAGTTAATTACAGGGAATCCGTATGGCTACACCTTC. This gives the protein CASELITGNPYGYTF. This chain uses TRBV9 with TRBJ1-2, with a weak D call TRBD1 (6 bases). Germline CDR1 reads SGDLS; CDR2 reads YYNGEE. This CDR3 contains 15 residues. Trimming stripped 7 bases from V and 5 bases from J, with 21 bases between. The full variable domain, with the rest looked up from reference TRBV9 and TRBJ1-2, is DSGVTQTPKHLITATGQRVTLRCSPRSGDLSVYWYQQSLDQGLQFLIQYYNGEERAKGNILERFSAQQFPDLHSELNLSSLELGDSALYFCASELITGNPYGYTFGSGTRLTVV.

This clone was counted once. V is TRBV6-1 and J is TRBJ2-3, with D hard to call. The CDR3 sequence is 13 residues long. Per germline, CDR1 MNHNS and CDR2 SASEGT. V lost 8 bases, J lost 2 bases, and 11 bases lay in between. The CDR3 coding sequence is TGTGCCAGCGCCGACGGACCCACAGATACGCAGTATTTT. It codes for CASADGPTDTQYF.

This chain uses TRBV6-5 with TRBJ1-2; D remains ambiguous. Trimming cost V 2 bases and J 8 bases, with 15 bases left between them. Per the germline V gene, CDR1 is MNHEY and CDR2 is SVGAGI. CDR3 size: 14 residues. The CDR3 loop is CASSYGQALGGYTF. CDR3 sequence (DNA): TGTGCCAGCAGTTACGGGCAGGCCCTTGGGGGCTACACCTTC.

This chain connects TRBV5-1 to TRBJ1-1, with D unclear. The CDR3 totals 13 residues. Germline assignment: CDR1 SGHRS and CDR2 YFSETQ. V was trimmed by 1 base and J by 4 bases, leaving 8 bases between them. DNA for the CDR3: TGCGCCAGCAGCTTGTACCCCGGCACTGAAGCTTTCTTT. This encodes CASSLYPGTEAFF.

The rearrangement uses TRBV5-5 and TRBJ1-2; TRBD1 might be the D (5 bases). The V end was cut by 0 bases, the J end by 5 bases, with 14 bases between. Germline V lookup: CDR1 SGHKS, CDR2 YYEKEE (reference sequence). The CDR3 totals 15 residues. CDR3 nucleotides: TGTGCCAGCAGCTTGGTGGAGGGACCTCAATATGGCTACACCTTC. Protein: CASSLVEGPQYGYTF.

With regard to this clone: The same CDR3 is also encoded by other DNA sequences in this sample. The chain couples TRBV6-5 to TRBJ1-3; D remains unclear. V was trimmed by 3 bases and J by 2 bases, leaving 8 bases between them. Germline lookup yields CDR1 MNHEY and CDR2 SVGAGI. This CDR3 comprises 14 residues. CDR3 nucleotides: TGTGCCAGCAGTTATGGAAGGGCTGGAAACACCATATATTTT. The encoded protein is CASSYGRAGNTIYF.

The CDR3 reads CASSPGTGVRYTQYF. The CDR3 region has the DNA TGTGCCAGCTCCCCAGGGACAGGGGTTCGGTATACGCAGTATTTT. The chain joins TRBV18 to TRBJ2-3; 10 bases are a match to TRBD1. From germline, CDR1 is KGHSH and CDR2 LQKENI. The CDR3 has 15 residues. Trimming took 6 bases from V and 7 from J; bases not matched to a gene: 10.

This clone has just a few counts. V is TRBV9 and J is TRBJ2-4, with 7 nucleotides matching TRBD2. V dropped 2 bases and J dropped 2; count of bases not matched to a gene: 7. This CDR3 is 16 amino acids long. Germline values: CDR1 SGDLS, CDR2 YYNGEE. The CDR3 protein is CASSVYGEGTKNIQYF. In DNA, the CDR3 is TGTGCCAGCAGCGTCTACGGGGAGGGCACCAAAAACATTCAGTACTTC. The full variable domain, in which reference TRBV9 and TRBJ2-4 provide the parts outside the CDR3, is DSGVTQTPKHLITATGQRVTLRCSPRSGDLSVYWYQQSLDQGLQFLIQYYNGEERAKGNILERFSAQQFPDLHSELNLSSLELGDSALYFCASSVYGEGTKNIQYFGAGTRLSVL.

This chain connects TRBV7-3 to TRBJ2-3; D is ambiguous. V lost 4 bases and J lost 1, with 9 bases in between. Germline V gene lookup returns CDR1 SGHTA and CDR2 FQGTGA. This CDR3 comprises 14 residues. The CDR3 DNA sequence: TGTGCCAGCAGCTCCGGGTTTGGCACAGATACGCAGTATTTT. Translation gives CASSSGFGTDTQYF.

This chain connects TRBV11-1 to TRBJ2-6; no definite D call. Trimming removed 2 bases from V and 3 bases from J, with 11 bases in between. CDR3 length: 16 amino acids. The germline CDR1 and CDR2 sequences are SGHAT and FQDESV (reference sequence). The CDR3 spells CASSLSPGVGANVLTF. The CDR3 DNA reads TGTGCCAGCAGCTTATCTCCCGGAGTTGGGGCCAACGTCCTGACTTTC.